These T cell receptor beta chains were read from a single sample in a study of cytotoxic CD8 clonotypes in ibrutinib-treated CLL. TCRdb's copy holds only in-frame clones and misses some; the assay was immunoSEQ multiplex PCR. The table has fewer than 85,000 clones, about four fifths seen once. The source was PBMCs, collected after 12 months of ibrutinib treatment. These TCRs come from a human donor with chronic lymphocytic leukemia. CDR3s include the opening cysteine and the closing phenylalanine or tryptophan. The D gene is left open where the match is weak. Clone size is stated in some rows and not others, as once, few, many or a class when expanded.

>NA|TRBV5-1|TRBJ2-3|NA
CASSLEGVSSQYF
TGCGCCAGCAGCTTGGAAGGGGTGTCGTCGCAGTATTTT
>NA|TRBV4-2|TRBJ2-7|NA
CASSLGRLTSYEQYF
TGTGCCAGCAGCCTCGGACGGCTCACCTCCTACGAGCAGTACTTC
>NA|TRBV15|TRBJ1-5|NA
CATSHPGQPNQPQHF
TGTGCCACCAGCCATCCCGGGCAGCCCAATCAGCCCCAGCATTTT
>once|TRBV27|TRBJ1-4|NA
CASSLVWTPGEKLFF
TGTGCCAGCAGTTTAGTCTGGACACCGGGTGAAAAACTGTTTTTT
>NA|TRBV6-5|TRBJ1-5|NA
CASRGYSNQPQHF
TGTGCCAGCAGGGGTTATAGCAATCAGCCCCAGCATTTT
>NA|TRBV7-3|TRBJ2-1|NA
CASSPWGPGGYNEQFF
TGTGCCAGCAGCCCATGGGGGCCTGGGGGTTACAATGAGCAGTTCTTC
>NA|TRBV5-1|TRBJ1-3|TRBD1
CASSYNTGGAGNTIYF
TGCGCCAGCAGCTACAATACAGGGGGCGCGGGAAACACCATATATTTT
>NA|TRBV9|TRBJ2-7|NA
CASSPGMYEQYF
TGTGCCAGCAGCCCCGGTATGTACGAGCAGTACTTC
>NA|TRBV10-3|TRBJ1-1|NA
CATLGGAEAFF
TGTGCCACCCTGGGAGGGGCTGAAGCTTTCTTT
>NA|TRBV6-5|TRBJ1-1|NA
CASSGVGAVAEAFF
TGTGCCAGCAGTGGGGTGGGGGCGGTGGCTGAAGCTTTCTTT
>NA|TRBV6-6|TRBJ1-3|TRBD1
CASSPGQGGNTIYF
TGTGCCAGCAGTCCCGGACAGGGTGGGAACACCATATATTTT
>NA|TRBV6-6|TRBJ1-4|NA
CASSPQGRKEKLFF
TGTGCCAGCAGCCCACAGGGAAGGAAGGAAAAACTGTTTTTT
>once|TRBV9|TRBJ2-3|NA
CASSSWGTDTQYF
TGTGCCAGCAGCTCCTGGGGCACAGATACGCAGTATTTT
>NA|TRBV7-2|TRBJ1-2|NA
CASSLGSHNGYTF
TGTGCCAGCAGCTTAGGGTCGCACAATGGCTACACCTTC
>NA|TRBV11-1|TRBJ2-6|NA
CASSRRGTGANVLTF
TGTGCCAGCAGCAGACGGGGGACTGGGGCCAACGTCCTGACTTTC
>NA|TRBV18|TRBJ2-7|NA
CASSPGSYEQYF
TGTGCCAGCTCACCGGGCAGCTACGAGCAGTACTTC
>once|TRBV6-5|TRBJ2-1|NA
CASRRGPDNEQFF
TGTGCCAGCAGGCGCGGCCCAGACAATGAGCAGTTCTTC
>NA|TRBV5-1|TRBJ2-3|NA
CASSLGLFSDTQYF
TGCGCCAGCAGCTTGGGGCTATTCTCAGATACGCAGTATTTT
>NA|TRBV7-9|TRBJ1-1|NA
CASSVAQGWGMNTEAFF
TGTGCCAGCAGCGTAGCCCAGGGGTGGGGAATGAACACTGAAGCTTTCTTT
>NA|TRBV4-3|TRBJ2-2|TRBD2
CASSQDRGGGYTGELFF
TGCGCCAGCAGCCAAGATCGGGGGGGAGGGTACACCGGGGAGCTGTTTTTT
>NA|TRBV5-4|TRBJ2-7|TRBD2
CASSLAGSTYEQYF
TGTGCCAGCAGCCTAGCGGGCTCGACCTACGAGCAGTACTTC
>NA|TRBV7-9|TRBJ2-7|NA
CASSFSGQAVEQYF
TGTGCCAGCAGCTTTTCCGGGCAGGCGGTCGAGCAGTACTTC
>NA|TRBV20-1|TRBJ2-7|NA
CSARGGDEQYF
TGCAGTGCTAGAGGGGGGGACGAGCAGTACTTC
>NA|TRBV6-1|TRBJ2-7|TRBD2
CASTGTSGGGEQYF
TGTGCCAGCACAGGGACTAGCGGGGGCGGAGAGCAGTACTTC
>NA|TRBV28|TRBJ1-6|NA
CASSPQLGSSYNSPLHF
TGTGCCAGCAGTCCCCAACTGGGTAGCTCCTATAATTCACCCCTCCACTTT
>NA|TRBV4-3|TRBJ2-7|TRBD2
CASSQDRASGAYEQYF
TGCGCCAGCAGCCAAGATCGGGCTAGCGGGGCCTACGAGCAGTACTTC
>NA|TRBV27|TRBJ1-4|TRBD1
CASTTGTGVEKLFF
TGTGCCAGCACCACCGGGACAGGGGTTGAAAAACTGTTTTTT
>NA|TRBV4-3|TRBJ2-1|NA
CASSQDGGAGHNEQFF
TGCGCCAGCAGCCAAGATGGGGGGGCGGGGCACAATGAGCAGTTCTTC
>NA|TRBV7-3|TRBJ2-2|NA
CASSPKGSGGWTGELFF
TGTGCCAGCAGCCCAAAGGGATCGGGGGGCTGGACCGGGGAGCTGTTTTTT
>NA|TRBV19|TRBJ2-1|NA
CASRRDPAGGEQFF
TGTGCCAGCCGCCGAGACCCGGCAGGTGGTGAGCAGTTCTTC
>once|TRBV4-3|TRBJ1-6|NA
CASSPGWRADNSPLHF
TGCGCCAGCAGCCCTGGCTGGCGGGCGGATAATTCACCCCTCCACTTT
>NA|TRBV14|TRBJ2-4|TRBD1
CASSQGQGRKNIQYF
TGTGCCAGCAGCCAGGGACAGGGGCGCAAAAACATTCAGTACTTC
>NA|TRBV4-3|TRBJ1-5|NA
CASSQARDQPQHF
TGCGCCAGCAGCCAAGCTAGGGATCAGCCCCAGCATTTT
>NA|TRBV10-3|TRBJ1-4|NA
CATRTLTNEKLFF
TGTGCCACAAGGACCTTAACTAATGAAAAACTGTTTTTT
>NA|TRBV6-5|TRBJ1-4|NA
CASSSKGAPTAKLFF
TGTGCCAGCAGCTCCAAAGGGGCGCCCACGGCAAAACTGTTTTTT
>NA|TRBV9|TRBJ2-5|NA
CASSQGARASETQYF
TGTGCCAGCAGCCAGGGTGCGCGAGCGTCGGAGACCCAGTACTTC
>NA|TRBV5-1|TRBJ2-1|TRBD1
CASSTGTAGEVAQFF
TGCGCCAGCAGCACCGGGACAGCCGGAGAGGTCGCGCAGTTCTTC
>NA|TRBV7-6|TRBJ1-1|NA
CASSLAVWGTEAFF
TGTGCCAGCAGCTTAGCCGTCTGGGGCACTGAAGCTTTCTTT
>NA|TRBV5-1|TRBJ2-5|NA
CASSTPLGGQETQYF
TGCGCCAGCAGCACCCCGCTAGGGGGCCAAGAGACCCAGTACTTC
>NA|TRBV19|TRBJ1-6|NA
CASSSRFQNSPLHF
TGTGCCAGTAGTTCTCGATTTCAGAATTCACCCCTCCACTTT
>few|TRBV6-5|TRBJ1-2|NA
CASSYSGPEYGYTF
TGTGCCAGCAGTTACTCTGGGCCGGAGTATGGCTACACCTTC
>few|TRBV9|TRBJ1-1|TRBD1
CASSVQTGTAAFF
TGTGCCAGCAGCGTCCAAACCGGGACAGCGGCTTTCTTT
>NA|TRBV5-1|TRBJ1-2|NA
CASRGGYGYTF
TGCGCCAGCAGGGGAGGTTATGGCTACACCTTC
>NA|TRBV28|TRBJ1-5|TRBD1
CASSSPGTGVQPQHF
TGTGCCAGCAGTTCCCCCGGGACAGGGGTTCAGCCCCAGCATTTT
>NA|TRBV5-4|TRBJ2-3|NA
CASSLRDPTDTQYF
TGTGCCAGCAGCCTTCGGGACCCCACAGATACGCAGTATTTT